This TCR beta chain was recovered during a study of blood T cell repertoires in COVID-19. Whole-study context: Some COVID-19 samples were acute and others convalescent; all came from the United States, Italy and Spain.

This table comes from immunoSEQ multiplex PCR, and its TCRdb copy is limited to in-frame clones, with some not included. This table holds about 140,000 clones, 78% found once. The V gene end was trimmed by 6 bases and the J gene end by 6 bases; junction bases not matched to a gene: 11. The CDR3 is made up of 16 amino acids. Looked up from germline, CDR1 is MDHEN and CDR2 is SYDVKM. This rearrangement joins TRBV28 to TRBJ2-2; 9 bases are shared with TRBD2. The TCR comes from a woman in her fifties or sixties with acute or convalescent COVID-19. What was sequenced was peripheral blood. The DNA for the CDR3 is TGTGCCAGCAGGCTCTTAGCGGGAGTAACACCCGGGGAGCTGTTTTTT. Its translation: CASRLLAGVTPGELFF.